The next 21 T cell receptor beta chains were all read from a single sample in a study of T cells in narcolepsy. Using immunoSEQ multiplex PCR, the repertoire was profiled, and TCRdb retains in-frame clones only, with some absent. Found here are 17,000 or so clones, over 55% of them singletons; the top ten hold around 15%. Source material: CD45RA- memory CD8+ T cells from PBMCs. All receptors derive from a human donor with narcolepsy.

The V gene is TRBV7-9, the J gene TRBJ2-3, with TRBD2 matching over 9 bases. Germline CDR1 and CDR2: SEHNR and FQNEAQ (reference sequence). The CDR3 sequence is 16 residues long. V lost 4 bases and J lost 6; bases outside the gene matches: 11. The CDR3 nucleotides are TGTGCCAGCAGCTCACCTCCTGCGGGAGGGCCGGATACGCAGTATTTT. Residues: CASSSPPAGGPDTQYF.

The chain recombines TRBV5-4 with TRBJ2-7, with D possibly being TRBD1 (6 bases). Looked up from germline, CDR1 is SGHNT and CDR2 is YYREEE (reference sequence). With 0 bases removed from V and 10 bases from J, the gap between germline ends came to 8 bases. The CDR3 is 11 amino acids. The CDR3 here is CASSLGQEQYF. The CDR3 bases are TGTGCCAGCAGCTTGGGACAGGAACAGTACTTC.

Worth noting for this clone: The same CDR3 can be traced to other DNA sequences in this sample. The chain carries TRBV15 and TRBJ1-1, with 8 bases identical to TRBD1. The CDR3 totals 17 residues. Germline assignment: CDR1 LNHNV and CDR2 YYDKDF (reference sequence). J gave up 4 bases and V 0 bases, and 10 bases lay outside the gene matches. The CDR3: CATSREFPAGGVTEAFF. The CDR3 DNA is TGTGCCACCAGCAGAGAGTTCCCCGCAGGGGGCGTCACTGAAGCTTTCTTT.

The V call is TRBV2, the J call TRBJ1-1, with D possibly matching TRBD1 (5 bases). This CDR3 comprises 15 residues. Trimming took off 2 bases at V and 5 bases at J, with 15 bases between the two ends. Per germline, CDR1 SNHLY and CDR2 FYNNEI. The CDR3 spells CASSERGQGGTEAFF. The CDR3 DNA follows: TGTGCCAGCAGTGAACGTGGGCAGGGAGGAACTGAAGCTTTCTTT.

A few counts support this clone. V gene TRBV7-9 combines with J gene TRBJ2-7, with 9 positions matching TRBD1. V lost 4 bases and J lost 7; bases outside the gene matches: 2. The CDR3 has 12 amino acids. From germline, CDR1 is SEHNR and CDR2 FQNEAQ (reference sequence). Written as DNA, the CDR3 is TGTGCCAGCAGCTCTGGACAGGGGGAGCAGTACTTC. It translates to CASSSGQGEQYF.

The chain carries TRBV5-1 and TRBJ1-1; 7 bases line up with TRBD1. The germline gives CDR1 SGHRS, CDR2 YFSETQ. The CDR3 runs 14 residues. The trim removed 4 bases at V and 4 bases at J, leaving 7 bases unmatched. CDR3 sequence: CASSHDREVTEAFF. In DNA, the CDR3 is TGCGCCAGCAGCCACGACAGGGAGGTCACTGAAGCTTTCTTT.

This clone was counted between two and nine times. The junction and the germline gene differ at one end; a read error may be behind it. The genes are TRBV13 and TRBJ1-5; D might be TRBD1 (5 bases). The CDR3 runs to 15 residues. CDR1 and CDR2 from the germline V gene are PRHDT and FYEKMQ (reference sequence). The CDR3 DNA reads TGCGCCAGCAGCCAAAGAGGGGAGGCTGGGCAGCCCCAGCATTTT. This sequence encodes CASSQRGEAGQPQHF. Looking up the rest from reference TRBV13 and TRBJ1-5 gives the full variable domain: AAGVIQSPRHLIKEKRETATLKCYPIPRHDTVYWYQQGPGQDPQFLISFYEKMQSDKGSIPDRFSAQQFSDYHSELNMSSLELGDSALYFCASSQRGEAGQPQHFGDGTRLSIL.

Remarks on this clone: With only one base between it and a far larger clone, this is likely a read error. The identical CDR3 is also encoded by other nucleotide sequences in the sample. The V and J genes are TRBV13 and TRBJ1-2; tentatively, D is TRBD1 (5 bases). Germline values: CDR1 PRHDT, CDR2 FYEKMQ (reference sequence). This CDR3 comprises 14 residues. CDR3 in DNA: TGCGCCAGCAGCTTTTCGTCAGGGAACTATGGCTACACCTTC. As protein: CASSFSSGNYGYTF.

J is TRBJ2-3 and V is TRBV9, with TRBD1 matching over 9 bases. Germline V gives CDR1 SGDLS, CDR2 YYNGEE. The CDR3 runs to 15 residues. Trimming removed 0 bases from V and 3 bases from J; junction bases left unmatched: 2. CDR3 in DNA: TGTGCCAGCAGCGTAGAGGACAGGGGTACAGATACGCAGTATTTT. Residues: CASSVEDRGTDTQYF.

The V and J genes are TRBV7-8 and TRBJ2-3; no reliable D call. With 2 bases removed from V and 0 bases from J, the gap between germline ends came to 6 bases. Germline V gives CDR1 SGHVS, CDR2 FQNEAQ. The CDR3 spans 14 residues. For the CDR3, the DNA is TGTGCCAGCAGCTTAATCCTGAGCACAGATACGCAGTATTTT. Residues: CASSLILSTDTQYF.

This clone showed up just a few times. V and J are TRBV7-8 and TRBJ2-7; possible D gene TRBD1, 5 bases. Germline assignment: CDR1 SGHVS and CDR2 FQNEAQ. The CDR3 extends over 13 amino acids. The V gene lost 5 bases and the J gene lost 3 bases, with 11 bases spanning the gap. The CDR3 is CASSPDGHYEQYF. CDR3 DNA: TGTGCCAGCAGCCCCGACGGACACTACGAGCAGTACTTC.

This rearrangement joins TRBV27 to TRBJ2-1; 7 positions match TRBD2. The CDR3 runs to 17 residues. J was trimmed by 2 bases and V by 2 bases; bases with no gene match: 9. CDR1 and CDR2 from the germline V gene are MNHEY and SMNVEV (reference sequence). The CDR3: CASSLGSRTSPYNEQFF. In DNA form, the CDR3 reads TGTGCCAGCAGTTTAGGGTCGCGGACTAGTCCCTACAATGAGCAGTTCTTC.

The chain has TRBV15 and TRBJ2-1; no clear D gene. The germline V gene encodes CDR1 LNHNV and CDR2 YYDKDF (reference sequence). The CDR3 contains 15 residues. The V and J ends lost 5 bases and 2 bases respectively, with 13 bases between them. This CDR3 is CATSRRRGTYNEQFF. In nucleotides, the CDR3 is TGTGCCACCAGCCGACGACGTGGGACCTACAATGAGCAGTTCTTC.

This chain uses TRBV29-1 with TRBJ2-1; a possible D gene is TRBD1 (6 bases). CDR1 and CDR2 from the germline V gene are SQVTM and ANQGSEA. The CDR3 length is 15 residues. V was cut by 4 bases and J by 3 bases, with 16 bases left in between. The CDR3 region has the DNA TGCAGCGTTGCAGGGGAAAGGGTGGACTACAATGAGCAGTTCTTC. Encoded protein: CSVAGERVDYNEQFF.

This clone came up a few times. This chain joins TRBV5-1 and TRBJ1-1; the D is unclear. V dropped 0 bases and J dropped 5 bases, with 8 bases sitting between them. Germline V gene sequence: CDR1 SGHRS, CDR2 YFSETQ. The CDR3 contains 13 residues. This CDR3 is CASSLGRVTEAFF. The CDR3 bases are TGCGCCAGCAGCTTGGGAAGGGTAACTGAAGCTTTCTTT.

The chain has TRBV19 and TRBJ2-7; 8 bases fit TRBD1. CDR1 and CDR2 from the germline V gene are LNHDA and SQIVND (reference sequence). CDR3 length: 15 amino acids. V trimming: 5 bases; J trimming: 2 bases; junction bases outside the gene matches: 8. Written as DNA, the CDR3 is TGTGCCAGTAGTCTATCCCTGGACAGGGCCTACGAGCAGTACTTC. Its translation is CASSLSLDRAYEQYF.

The rearrangement links TRBV19 to TRBJ2-7, with D maybe TRBD1 (6 bases). V dropped 4 bases and J dropped 2 bases, with 12 bases sitting between them. Germline CDR1 is LNHDA and CDR2 is SQIVND (reference sequence). This CDR3 is 14 amino acids long. The CDR3 region is CASSTADSTYEQYF. The CDR3 region has the DNA TGTGCCAGTAGTACCGCGGACAGCACCTACGAGCAGTACTTC.

This clone has just a few counts. The rearrangement uses TRBV5-5 and TRBJ2-7; D may be TRBD1 (5 bases). CDR3 length equals 14 residues. Per germline, CDR1 SGHKS and CDR2 YYEKEE (reference sequence). The germline V and J ends were trimmed by 3 bases and 2 bases, with 12 bases remaining between them. The CDR3 DNA is TGTGCCAGCAGCTGGGATTGGGGCCCCTACGAGCAGTACTTC. Protein sequence: CASSWDWGPYEQYF.

Details on this clone: The identical CDR3 is also encoded by other nucleotide sequences in the sample. The chain recombines TRBV6-5 with TRBJ1-2; D remains unclear. The CDR3 has 13 amino acids. V was clipped by 0 bases and J by 6 bases, with 8 bases between them. The germline V gene encodes CDR1 MNHEY and CDR2 SVGAGI. This CDR3 is CASSYSIGDGYTF. DNA of the CDR3: TGTGCCAGCAGTTACTCGATAGGTGATGGCTACACCTTC.

This chain uses TRBV7-6 with TRBJ2-1, with D perhaps TRBD2 (6 bases). Germline CDR1 reads SGHVS; CDR2 reads FNYEAQ. The V end was cut by 5 bases, the J end by 7 bases, with 15 bases between. The CDR3 length is 14 residues. The CDR3 sequence: CASSGGRDPNEQFF. In nucleotides, the CDR3 is TGTGCCAGCAGCGGAGGGAGAGATCCTAATGAGCAGTTCTTC.

CDR3 residues: CASDRQGYSYEQYF. CDR3 DNA: TGTGCCAGCGATAGACAGGGGTACTCCTACGAGCAGTACTTC. The chain is built from TRBV6-1 and TRBJ2-7; 8 bases are shared with TRBD1. This CDR3 has 14 residues. V lost 8 bases to trimming and J lost 0 bases; unmatched junction nucleotides: 6. Germline V lookup: CDR1 MNHNS, CDR2 SASEGT.